This TCR beta chain is from a study of CD8+ T cells in alopecia areata. Study as a whole: The duration of tofacitinib was 6 to 18 months, with 6 months off drug afterward.

RNA, once extracted, was reverse transcribed into cDNA for use as the sequencing template. The assay was immunoSEQ multiplex PCR, and TCRdb's table has in-frame clones only and misses some. The table shows some 200,000 clones, with about three fifths occurring only once. Trimming took 1 base from V and 6 from J, leaving 13 bases between them. This CDR3 region has 14 residues. Germline V lookup: CDR1 SEHNR, CDR2 FQNEAQ (reference sequence). Treatment here: oral pan-JAK inhibitor, 5-10 mg twice daily. Collection of lesional scalp punch biopsies and peripheral blood was performed in alopecia areata patients. Separation by sorting yielded CD4+ and CD8+ T cells from PBMCs. The study, taken as a whole, reports: Many expanded lesional clones persisted in scalp and blood during tofacitinib.

In regard to this clone: Its antigen remains unknown.

This rearrangement joins TRBV7-9 to TRBJ2-7, with TRBD2 as a possible D gene (5 bases). The TCR comes from a human donor with alopecia areata. The starting material was CD4+ T cells sorted from blood, obtained at week 4, from a patient treated with tofacitinib. This CDR3 is CASSLVRGRGEQYF. DNA for the CDR3: TGTGCCAGCAGCTTAGTACGGGGTCGGGGCGAGCAGTACTTC.